This entry lists 27 T cell receptor beta chains sequenced from one sample in a study of blood T cell repertoires in COVID-19. The assay was immunoSEQ multiplex PCR, and TCRdb's table has in-frame clones only and misses some. The sample lists 65,000 or so clones, just under 80% occurring once. The sequenced material came from peripheral blood. These receptors were obtained from a human donor in a cohort sampled during active COVID-19.

The chain links TRBV5-1 to TRBJ2-7; possibly TRBD1 for D (6 bases). The V gene's germline CDR1 is SGHRS and CDR2 YFSETQ. The CDR3 sequence is 14 residues long. Trimming took off 2 bases at V and 5 bases at J, with 14 bases between the two ends. The CDR3: CASSLVGGVDEQYF. CDR3 bases: TGCGCCAGCAGCTTAGTTGGGGGCGTAGACGAGCAGTACTTC.

The chain employs TRBV27 and TRBJ2-1; tentative D call: TRBD2 (6 bases). From germline, CDR1 is MNHEY and CDR2 SMNVEV (reference sequence). The CDR3 loop spans 12 amino acids. V lost 5 bases, J lost 8 bases, and 10 bases lay in between. CDR3 sequence reads: CASSAQRDEQFF. The DNA of the CDR3 is TGTGCCAGCAGTGCCCAGCGGGATGAGCAGTTCTTC.

The chain couples TRBV5-4 to TRBJ2-1, with D possibly being TRBD2 (6 bases). The ends were cut back, 5 bases at V and 4 bases at J, with 10 bases in the middle. The germline V gene encodes CDR1 SGHNT and CDR2 YYREEE (reference sequence). CDR3 length: 13 residues. Here the CDR3 DNA reads TGTGCCAGCAGGGGGGGACTTTACAATGAGCAGTTCTTC. It is translated as CASRGGLYNEQFF.

Concerning this clone: Other nucleotide sequences from this sample produce the same CDR3. The chain recombines TRBV6-2 or TRBV6-3 with TRBJ1-5; 7 nucleotides align to TRBD1. The V gene's germline CDR1 is MNHEY and CDR2 SVGEGT. V lost 5 bases to trimming and J lost 7 bases; unmatched junction nucleotides: 8. CDR3 length: 14 amino acids. CDR3 residues: CASSLTGKGQPQHF. CDR3 bases: TGTGCCAGCAGTCTGACAGGGAAGGGACAGCCCCAGCATTTT.

V is TRBV13 and J is TRBJ2-4, with 7 bases fitting TRBD2. This CDR3 region has 14 residues. Per germline, CDR1 PRHDT and CDR2 FYEKMQ (reference sequence). Trimming cost V 5 bases and J 9 bases; bases outside gene matches: 10. For the CDR3, the DNA is TGTGCCAGCAGCCCACTGGGGGGGACGGGCATTCAGTACTTC. This translates into CASSPLGGTGIQYF.

The chain has TRBV7-9 and TRBJ2-2, with D possibly matching TRBD2 (6 bases). Looked up from germline, CDR1 is SEHNR and CDR2 is FQNEAQ (reference sequence). There are 17 residues in the CDR3. V lost 1 base to trimming and J lost 5 bases, with 17 bases between them. The CDR3 bases are TGTGCCAGCAGCTTAGATTCGGTTCGGGAGAGTACCGGGGAGCTGTTTTTT. It yields the protein CASSLDSVRESTGELFF.

This chain uses TRBV30 with TRBJ2-7; D might be TRBD1 (6 bases). The germline V and J ends were trimmed by 3 bases and 0 bases, with 12 bases remaining between them. The germline V gene has CDR1 GTSNPN and CDR2 SVGIG (reference sequence). CDR3 length equals 14 residues. The CDR3 DNA sequence: TGTGCCTGGAGGATGGGACAAAGCTCCTACGAGCAGTACTTC. Translation gives CAWRMGQSSYEQYF.

The genes are TRBV24-1 and TRBJ2-3; TRBD2 aligns across 8 bases. In germline, CDR1 is KGHDR, CDR2 SFDVKD. The CDR3 runs to 12 residues. V shed 12 bases and J 1 base; nucleotides not matched to a gene: 2. The DNA for the CDR3 is TGTGCCGTTAGCGGGGGCACAGATACGCAGTATTTT. Its protein product is CAVSGGTDTQYF.

DNA for the CDR3: TGTGCCAGCAACGCAGGGTTTTCCGGGGAGCTGTTTTTT. This gives the protein CASNAGFSGELFF. V gene TRBV12-3 or TRBV12-4 combines with J gene TRBJ2-2; tentative D call: TRBD1 (5 bases). The CDR3 consists of 13 residues. Trimming removed 7 bases from V and 6 bases from J, with 12 bases in between.

The V and J genes are TRBV27 and TRBJ1-1; a weak D match, TRBD1 (5 bases). Germline V gives CDR1 MNHEY, CDR2 SMNVEV (reference sequence). The CDR3 is 15 amino acids. With 2 bases removed from V and 0 bases from J, the gap between germline ends came to 10 bases. CDR3 sequence (DNA): TGTGCCAGCAGTTTAGGGGGGGGGATGAACACTGAAGCTTTCTTT. Translated: CASSLGGGMNTEAFF.

Only a few counts were recorded for this clone. The chain has TRBV19 and TRBJ1-2; 8 nucleotides agree with TRBD1. CDR3 length: 13 amino acids. Germline lookup yields CDR1 LNHDA and CDR2 SQIVND (reference sequence). Trimming took 10 bases from V and 5 from J; bases not matched to a gene: 9. The chain's CDR3 is CATSGGRGYGYTF. The CDR3 DNA reads TGTGCCACCTCAGGGGGCAGAGGGTATGGCTACACCTTC.

The chain couples TRBV7-3 to TRBJ1-1; no firm D call. Trimming pared 3 bases from V and 1 base from J, leaving 6 bases between. This CDR3 comprises 13 residues. Germline CDR1 reads SGHTA; CDR2 reads FQGTGA. The CDR3 sequence: CASSFQENTEAFF. In nucleotides, the CDR3 is TGTGCCAGCAGCTTTCAGGAGAACACTGAAGCTTTCTTT.

The chain joins TRBV6-2 or TRBV6-3 to TRBJ1-1; 8 bases align to TRBD1. The germline CDR1 and CDR2 sequences are MNHEY and SVGEGT. The CDR3 consists of 12 residues. J lost 5 bases, V lost 5 bases, and 1 base had no gene match. This chain's CDR3 is CASSRQGTEAFF. The CDR3 bases are TGTGCCAGCAGTCGACAGGGGACTGAAGCTTTCTTT.

This clone has ten or more counts. This chain joins TRBV12-3 or TRBV12-4 and TRBJ1-2, with 7 nucleotides matching TRBD1. Trimming cost V 6 bases and J 7 bases; bases outside gene matches: 8. The CDR3 sequence is 13 residues long. The CDR3 reads CASRTDRDRGYTF. CDR3 in DNA: TGTGCCAGCAGAACTGACAGGGATCGTGGCTACACCTTC.

This chain uses TRBV11-2 with TRBJ2-7, with 7 bases aligning to TRBD2. The CDR3 runs 16 residues. CDR1 and CDR2 from the germline V gene are SGHAT and FQNNGV. J was trimmed by 0 bases and V by 5 bases; bases with no gene match: 10. The CDR3 reads CASSPGEGGISYEQYF. The CDR3 DNA is TGTGCCAGCAGCCCCGGGGAGGGCGGTATCTCCTACGAGCAGTACTTC.

The chain links TRBV7-9 to TRBJ2-7; TRBD2 aligns across 7 bases. This CDR3 is built from 14 residues. The germline CDR1 and CDR2 sequences are SEHNR and FQNEAQ (reference sequence). Germline trimming cut 3 bases from V and 0 bases from J; bases unmatched to any gene: 2. CDR3 sequence (DNA): TGTGCCAGCAGCTTTGGCGGGAGCTCCTACGAGCAGTACTTC. As protein: CASSFGGSSYEQYF.

This chain uses TRBV11-2 with TRBJ2-5; possibly TRBD2 for D (5 bases). CDR1 is SGHAT, CDR2 FQNNGV, per germline. Trimming shortened V by 5 bases and J by 9 bases, and 16 bases separated the two germline ends. The CDR3 runs to 13 residues. CDR3 nucleotides: TGTGCCAGCAGCCCGCTTAGGAGCGGACCCCAGTACTTC. Its translation: CASSPLRSGPQYF.

This clone was counted a few times. The rearrangement uses TRBV15 and TRBJ2-4; 10 bases fit TRBD1. There are 16 residues in the CDR3. Germline V gene lookup returns CDR1 LNHNV and CDR2 YYDKDF (reference sequence). V gave up 7 bases and J gave up 9 bases; unmatched junction bases: 15. CDR3 sequence: CATTQGQGRRLGIQYF. The DNA for the CDR3 is TGTGCCACCACCCAGGGACAGGGGAGGCGATTAGGCATTCAGTACTTC.

The chain employs TRBV27 and TRBJ1-1; the D is unclear. This CDR3 comprises 14 residues. Germline CDR1 and CDR2: MNHEY and SMNVEV (reference sequence). V gave up 3 bases and J gave up 0 bases, with 8 bases separating them. Written as DNA, the CDR3 is TGTGCCAGCAGTTTGTCCTATATGAACACTGAAGCTTTCTTT. Protein: CASSLSYMNTEAFF.

This clone was seen ten or more times. This chain uses TRBV7-2 with TRBJ1-5, with 8 bases lining up with TRBD1. The CDR3 runs 20 residues. Per the germline V gene, CDR1 is SGHTA and CDR2 is FQGNSA. J was trimmed by 0 bases and V by 0 bases; bases with no gene match: 13. The CDR3 loop is CASSLAGGDRIKGSNQPQHF. Written as DNA, the CDR3 is TGTGCCAGCAGCTTAGCCGGCGGGGACAGGATTAAAGGTAGCAATCAGCCCCAGCATTTT.

This sequence joins TRBV6-2 or TRBV6-3 and TRBJ2-1; tentative D call: TRBD2 (7 bases). The ends were cut back, 0 bases at V and 9 bases at J, with 9 bases in the middle. The germline gives CDR1 MNHEY, CDR2 SVGEGT. CDR3 length equals 13 residues. The CDR3 coding sequence is TGTGCCAGCAGTTACTCGAGGGGGGGTGAGCAGTTCTTC. Amino acids: CASSYSRGGEQFF.

This clone was recorded once. The rearrangement joins TRBV7-2 to TRBJ1-1, with D perhaps TRBD1 (6 bases). The CDR3 runs to 15 residues. Germline V CDR1 and CDR2: SGHTA, FQGNSA. V shed 1 base and J shed 5 bases, with 14 bases lying between them. The CDR3 loop reads CASSLVSQGITEAFF. In nucleotides, the CDR3 is TGTGCCAGCAGCTTAGTCTCACAGGGCATTACTGAAGCTTTCTTT.

The sample holds one count of this clone. The rearrangement uses TRBV6-4 and TRBJ1-2, with D unclear. CDR1 and CDR2 from the germline V gene are MRHNA and SNTAGT. The CDR3 is 13 amino acids. V shed 0 bases and J shed 8 bases, with 10 bases lying between them. This CDR3 is CASSDSLGSGYTF. The CDR3 region has the DNA TGTGCCAGCAGTGACTCCTTGGGGAGCGGCTACACCTTC.

The chain links TRBV19 to TRBJ1-1; tentative D call: TRBD1 (5 bases). V was shortened by 5 bases and J by 1 base, with 14 bases between the two germline ends. CDR1 LNHDA and CDR2 SQIVND come from the germline V gene (reference sequence). The CDR3 sequence is 15 residues long. The CDR3 protein is CASSPSGHSNTEAFF. The CDR3 DNA reads TGTGCCAGTAGTCCCTCCGGACACTCGAACACTGAAGCTTTCTTT.

This clone has just one count. This chain connects TRBV10-3 to TRBJ1-1; 9 bases are shared with TRBD1. Germline assignment: CDR1 ENHRY and CDR2 SYGVKD. The V gene end was trimmed by 10 bases and the J gene end by 4 bases; junction bases not matched to a gene: 10. This CDR3 has 14 residues. This CDR3 reads CATSYSDRGTEAFF. DNA for the CDR3: TGTGCCACCTCATACTCGGACAGGGGCACTGAAGCTTTCTTT.

The chain uses TRBV19 and TRBJ1-2; a weak D match, TRBD1 (5 bases). CDR1 is LNHDA, CDR2 SQIVND, per germline (reference sequence). This CDR3 region has 13 residues. V lost 2 bases to trimming and J lost 8 bases, with 12 bases between them. DNA of the CDR3: TGTGCCAGTAGTATACAGGGAGGAGGAGGCTACACCTTC. Translation gives CASSIQGGGGYTF. The complete variable domain, with remaining parts taken from reference TRBV19 and TRBJ1-2, reads DGGITQSPKYLFRKEGQNVTLSCEQNLNHDAMYWYRQDPGQGLRLIYYSQIVNDFQKGDIAEGYSVSREKKESFPLTVTSAQKNPTAFYLCASSIQGGGGYTFGSGTRLTVV.

The chain carries TRBV7-8 and TRBJ1-4; tentatively, D is TRBD1 (6 bases). Per the germline V gene, CDR1 is SGHVS and CDR2 is FQNEAQ. CDR3 size: 17 residues. V lost 4 bases and J 0 bases, leaving 15 bases between the germline ends. The DNA of the CDR3 is TGTGCCAGCAGCTCCTACAGGGTTTTGGCAACTAATGAAAAACTGTTTTTT. Translating gives CASSSYRVLATNEKLFF.